This entry describes one T cell receptor (beta chain). Antigen unknown. Patients were excluded if they had other autoimmune diseases or uncontrolled infections, and likewise if pregnancy or lactation applied. Reliance was placed on clinical symptoms, serum thyroxine, TRAb, thyroid ultrasound and orbital computed tomography for diagnosis. This sample is drawn from a study of Graves' ophthalmopathy and Graves' hyperthyroidism. About the research overall: Hyperthyroidism was classified as stable if no ophthalmopathy occurred within 18 months of follow-up. Findings of the study overall: Most clonotypes expanded in thyroid above 0.001 frequency were present in blood too.

V lost 1 base and J lost 3, with 9 bases in between. Germline V CDR1 and CDR2: SQVTM, ANQGSEA. CDR3 length: 13 residues. Amplified material comprised TCR beta CDR3 regions derived from RNA transcripts. The first-round RT-PCR employed HTBI primers together with the Qiagen OneStep RT-PCR kit. A multiplex PCR was then performed as the second round. TCRdb reprocessed the multiplex PCR reads with MiXCR, giving one entry per CDR3 protein. The sample holds about 1.1 million distinct CDR3 sequences; roughly two fifths are singletons and the top ten take over 8.5%. Sequenced: peripheral blood or thyroid tissue (not recorded which). V is TRBV29-1 and J is TRBJ1-1, with D hard to call. This sequence was found in an adult man with Graves' hyperthyroidism. The DNA for the CDR3 is TGCAGCGTTGAAGTGGCCAGCGACACTGAAGCTTTCTTT. Translating gives CSVEVASDTEAFF.